This TCR beta chain was obtained from a study of shared clonotypes between healthy human individuals (dated by TCRdb to 2020 to 2022). Turning to the overall study: The cohort comprised a couple of women and a few men aged 18 to 49 years. For each donor, three plates each were used for CD4 naive and CD4 memory, two plates were used for CD8 naive, and one plate was used for CD8 memory. The study deeply sequenced blood TCR repertoires of several healthy adults to estimate repertoire size and the extent of clonotype sharing between individuals. Libraries were prepared and TCR repertoires were sequenced by different laboratories using diverse techniques, in order to increase sequencing depth and limit assay-specific biases. Leukapheresis yielded between about 0.85 and 9.5 billion PBMCs per donor. Study-wide conclusions, independent of this receptor: Compared with non-shared clonotypes, clonotypes shared by all four sorted-subset donors had higher generation probabilities. Incomplete sequencing was indicated by rarefaction of sorted-subset datasets, despite the large sequencing depth. When four donors were compared, the shared fraction of clonotypes was about 5% for naive CD4, about 4% for naive CD8, more than 2% for memory CD4, and 0.4% for memory CD8. Sampling was restricted to blood, and TCR repertoires in tissues likely differ from the TCR repertoires found in blood. Based on pairwise subsampling, the degree of clonotype sharing among donors was expected to be affected by sequencing depth. The small number of donors limited the genetic and exposure-history diversity represented. Naive subsets generally had larger estimated clonotype richness than memory subsets did.

TCR CDR3 regions were amplified from genomic DNA by multiplex PCR using the deep immunoSEQ assay. Extracted genomic DNA from each cell subset was spread evenly across all wells of several immunoSEQ 96-well plates, with each plate serving as a replicate. For sorted subsets, about 200 ng genomic DNA, equal to 30,000 to 35,000 T cell genomes, was loaded into each replicate PCR. The purified libraries were quantified using a Qubit 3.0 fluorometer, sized with a Bioanalyzer 2100, and then quantified again using the KAPA Library Quantification kit. Each immunoSEQ 96-well plate was sequenced on its own single-read 150-cycle Illumina NextSeq 550 flow cell. The original pipeline was this. Because only junctional sequences without quality scores were contained in the immunoSEQ output, filtering matching that applied to full-length reads could not be performed. To assign V/J genes and CDR3, sequences were annotated using PyIR, a Python wrapper for IgBLAST v1.9, with IMGT germline references. Any read was removed if the V/J assignment was weak (E-value above 1e-6), the CDR3 was missing, or the read contained stop codons, out-of-frame junctions, or ambiguous translated residues. A V3J clonotype was defined by an identical inferred V gene, J gene, and CDR3 amino acid sequence. Percentage overlap between repertoires was computed as shared unique clonotypes divided by the size of the smaller repertoire. Richness of each repertoire was evaluated using RTK rarefaction, the Chao1 estimator, and Recon v2.1 estimates of unobserved clonotypes. OLGA was used to compute generation probabilities for all TCRbeta clonotypes that the gDNA method yielded from a handful of donors. The table comes from immuneACCESS by way of TCRdb, which keeps in-frame sequences with V and J called. Part of the clones is missing from these tables; in studies checked, under half for an unresolved V gene and the rest for unknown reasons. The V and J calls and clone size come from that table; D and trimming were worked out from the DNA. Across this sample there are 1 million to 1.3 million clones, with around 82% seen only once. The top ten clonotypes cover 0.5% to 0.65% of the sample.

Measured from the cysteine to the phenylalanine, the CDR3 is 14 residues long. The entry retains the CDR3 DNA only, 42 bases that are in frame from base 1. The germline V gene sets CDR1 to SGHRS and CDR2 to YFSETQ. V is pared back by 0 bases and J by 5 bases, with 9 bases lying between the germline termini. As regards this clone: Its antigen remains unidentified. No base qualities exist here, and no much larger clone lies one base off it.

The donors were healthy, HIV-negative adults who had no recently reported acute infections or vaccinations. Every donor was a Caucasian adult residing in Nashville, Tennessee, USA. CD4+ T cells were enriched by magnetic negative selection; naive cells were then positively selected on CD45RA, and the negative fraction formed the memory subset. After blood collection by leukapheresis, PBMCs were isolated using Ficoll-Histopaque density gradient centrifugation and then cryopreserved in the vapor phase of liquid nitrogen. Purity and quantity of every magnetically sorted T cell population were checked by analytical flow cytometry. Genomic DNA was isolated from each sorted fraction and quantified by UV absorbance on a Nanodrop 2000c.

The V and J genes are TRBV5-1 and TRBJ2-1, with the D gene not clear enough to name. The clonotype comes from a man younger than 35 in good health. Some clones in this sample may be carry-over from other donors' samples. Material: memory CD4+ T cells from PBMCs. The cell subset or site label for this specimen denotes: CD45RA-negative fraction. The CDR3 protein is CASSLAEPHNEQFF. The DNA reads TGCGCCAGCAGCTTGGCGGAACCACACAATGAGCAGTTCTTC.